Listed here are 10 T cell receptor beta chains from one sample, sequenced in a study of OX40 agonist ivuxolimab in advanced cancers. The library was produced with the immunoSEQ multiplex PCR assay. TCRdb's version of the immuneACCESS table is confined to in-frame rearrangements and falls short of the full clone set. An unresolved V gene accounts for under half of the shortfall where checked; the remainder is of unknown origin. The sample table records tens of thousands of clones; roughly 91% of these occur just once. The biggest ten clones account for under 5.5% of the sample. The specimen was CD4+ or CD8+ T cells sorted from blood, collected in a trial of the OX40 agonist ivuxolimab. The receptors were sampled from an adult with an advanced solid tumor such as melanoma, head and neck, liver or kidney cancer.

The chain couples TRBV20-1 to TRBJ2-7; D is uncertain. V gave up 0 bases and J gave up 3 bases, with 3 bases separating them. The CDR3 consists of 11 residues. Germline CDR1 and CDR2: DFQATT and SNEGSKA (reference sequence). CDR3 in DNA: TGCAGTGCTAGAGACGGCTACGAGCAGTACTTC. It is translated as CSARDGYEQYF.

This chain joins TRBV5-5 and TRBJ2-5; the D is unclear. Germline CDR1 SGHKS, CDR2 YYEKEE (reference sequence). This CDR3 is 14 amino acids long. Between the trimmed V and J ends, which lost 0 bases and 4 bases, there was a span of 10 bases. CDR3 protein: CASSLAELLETQYF. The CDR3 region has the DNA TGTGCCAGCAGCTTGGCCGAATTACTAGAGACCCAGTACTTC.

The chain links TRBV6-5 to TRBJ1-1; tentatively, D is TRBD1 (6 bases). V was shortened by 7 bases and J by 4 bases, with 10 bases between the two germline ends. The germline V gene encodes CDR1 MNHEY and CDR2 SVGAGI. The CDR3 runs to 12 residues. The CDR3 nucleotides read TGTGCCAGCAAATCACAGGGCACTGAAGCTTTCTTT. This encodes CASKSQGTEAFF.

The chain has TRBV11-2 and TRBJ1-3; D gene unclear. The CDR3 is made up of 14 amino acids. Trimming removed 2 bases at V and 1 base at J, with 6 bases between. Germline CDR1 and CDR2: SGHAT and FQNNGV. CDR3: CASSLSESGNTIYF. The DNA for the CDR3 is TGTGCCAGCAGCTTATCGGAGTCTGGAAACACCATATATTTT.

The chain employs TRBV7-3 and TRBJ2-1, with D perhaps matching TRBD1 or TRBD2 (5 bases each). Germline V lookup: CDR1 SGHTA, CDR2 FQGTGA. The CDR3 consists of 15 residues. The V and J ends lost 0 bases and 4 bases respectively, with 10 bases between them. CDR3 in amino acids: CASSLTGTPYNEQFF. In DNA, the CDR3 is TGTGCCAGCAGCTTAACCGGGACCCCTTACAATGAGCAGTTCTTC.

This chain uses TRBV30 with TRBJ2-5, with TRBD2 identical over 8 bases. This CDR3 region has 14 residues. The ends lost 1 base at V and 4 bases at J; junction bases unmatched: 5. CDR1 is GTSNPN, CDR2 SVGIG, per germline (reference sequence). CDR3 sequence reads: CAWSATSGVETQYF. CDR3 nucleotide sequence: TGTGCCTGGAGTGCAACTAGCGGTGTAGAGACCCAGTACTTC.

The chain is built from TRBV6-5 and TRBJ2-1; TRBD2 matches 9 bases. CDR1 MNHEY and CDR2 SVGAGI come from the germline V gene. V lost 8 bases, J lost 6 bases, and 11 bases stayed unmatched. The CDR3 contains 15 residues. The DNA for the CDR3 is TGTGCCAGCTGCCGGGGCGGGAGGGCCTCCAATGAGCAGTTCTTC. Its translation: CASCRGGRASNEQFF.

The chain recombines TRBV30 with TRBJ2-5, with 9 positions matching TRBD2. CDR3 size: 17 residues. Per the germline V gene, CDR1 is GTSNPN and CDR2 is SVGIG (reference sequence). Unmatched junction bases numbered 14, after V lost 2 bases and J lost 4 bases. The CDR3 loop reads CAWSSPISWRGGETQYF. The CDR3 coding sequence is TGTGCCTGGAGTAGTCCTATTTCTTGGCGGGGGGGAGAGACCCAGTACTTC.

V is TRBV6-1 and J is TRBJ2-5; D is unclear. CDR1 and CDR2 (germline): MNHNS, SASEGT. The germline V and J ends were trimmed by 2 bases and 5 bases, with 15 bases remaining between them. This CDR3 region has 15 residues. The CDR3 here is CASSEITTAGETQYF. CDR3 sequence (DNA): TGTGCCAGCAGTGAAATTACGACGGCAGGTGAGACCCAGTACTTC.

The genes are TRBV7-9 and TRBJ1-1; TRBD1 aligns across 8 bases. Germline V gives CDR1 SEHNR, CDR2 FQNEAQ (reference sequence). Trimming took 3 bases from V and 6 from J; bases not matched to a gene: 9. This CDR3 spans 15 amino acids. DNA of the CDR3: TGTGCCAGCAGCTTGTTTGGCCAGGGGGCCTCTGAAGCTTTCTTT. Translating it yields CASSLFGQGASEAFF.